The 16 T cell receptor beta chains reported below all come from one sample, sequenced in a study of neurological immune-mediated disorders. From the 5' RACE reads, TCRdb called clonotypes with MiXCR, one entry per CDR3 protein. The table shows tens of thousands of distinct CDR3 sequences, with roughly 10% occurring only once. Time point given: longitudinal time-point 2. Sequencing was done on a sample of PBMCs. Receptors were obtained from a man aged 25-40 years in good health.

The CDR3 nucleotides are TGCGCCAGCAGTTACGTCTCAGAGGAGGCACAGTACTTC. Its translation: CASSYVSEEAQYF. The rearrangement uses TRBV5-1 and TRBJ2-5; tentative D call: TRBD2 (5 bases). The length of the CDR3 is 13 residues. CDR1 is SGHRS, CDR2 YFSETQ, per germline. Trimming removed 5 bases from V and 11 bases from J, with 19 bases in between.

This clonotype came up many times. The chain has TRBV4-1 and TRBJ2-4; D may correspond to TRBD1 or TRBD2 (5 bases each). Per germline, CDR1 MGHRA and CDR2 YSYEKL. V lost 3 bases and J 5 bases, leaving 14 bases between the germline ends. This CDR3 has 15 amino acids. The CDR3: CASSHVGRAENIQYF. The DNA for the CDR3 is TGCGCCAGCAGCCACGTGGGACGGGCAGAAAACATTCAGTACTTC.

The chain joins TRBV30 to TRBJ2-2, with 11 bases aligning to TRBD2. J gave up 3 bases and V 1 base, and 4 bases lay outside the gene matches. Germline V gene lookup returns CDR1 GTSNPN and CDR2 SVGIG (reference sequence). The CDR3 totals 16 residues. The CDR3 is CAWSELAGGDTGELFF. CDR3 in DNA: TGTGCCTGGAGTGAGCTAGCGGGAGGAGACACCGGGGAGCTGTTTTTT. The whole variable domain, remainder taken from reference TRBV30 and TRBJ2-2, is SQTIHQWPATLVQPVGSPLSLECTVEGTSNPNLYWYRQAAGRGLQLLFYSVGIGQISSEVPQNLSASRPQDRQFILSSKKLLLSDSGFYLCAWSELAGGDTGELFFGEGSRLTVL.

This clonotype was seen ten or more times. This rearrangement joins TRBV20-1 to TRBJ2-2, with D possibly TRBD1 on 6 matching bases. The length of the CDR3 is 15 residues. Germline values: CDR1 DFQATT, CDR2 SNEGSKA (reference sequence). Trimming removed 1 base from V and 3 bases from J, with 12 bases in between. The CDR3 region is CSARGQVFYTGELFF. The CDR3 region has the DNA TGCAGTGCTAGAGGACAGGTCTTTTACACCGGGGAGCTGTTTTTT.

This clonotype was counted many times. The V and J genes are TRBV5-1 and TRBJ2-1; no clear D gene. Per germline, CDR1 SGHRS and CDR2 YFSETQ. This CDR3 region has 14 residues. V was clipped by 0 bases and J by 0 bases, with 4 bases between them. In DNA, the CDR3 is TGCGCCAGCAGCTTGGGTGGCTCCTACAATGAGCAGTTCTTC. It codes for CASSLGGSYNEQFF.

In its sample, this clonotype was seen a few times. The J gene is TRBJ2-7, the V gene TRBV7-2; no reliable D call. CDR1 SGHTA and CDR2 FQGNSA come from the germline V gene. The germline V and J ends were trimmed by 3 bases and 5 bases, with 8 bases remaining between them. The CDR3 has 12 residues. CDR3 amino acids: CASSFAMDEQYF. The CDR3 nucleotides read TGTGCCAGCAGCTTCGCCATGGACGAGCAGTACTTC.

In its sample, this clonotype was seen many times. The rearrangement uses TRBV5-1 and TRBJ2-2, with 9 bases that match TRBD2. The CDR3 extends over 16 amino acids. From germline, CDR1 is SGHRS and CDR2 YFSETQ. Trimming removed 1 base from V and 4 bases from J; junction bases left unmatched: 5. CDR3 sequence reads: CASSLSLAGPTGELFF. CDR3 DNA sequence: TGCGCCAGCAGCTTGAGCCTAGCGGGACCCACCGGGGAGCTGTTTTTT.

In its sample, this clonotype was seen many times. This chain joins TRBV20-1 and TRBJ2-7; 9 bases are shared with TRBD2. V shed 2 bases and J 4 bases; nucleotides not matched to a gene: 6. The CDR3 covers 14 residues. Germline CDR1 and CDR2: DFQATT and SNEGSKA (reference sequence). The DNA for the CDR3 is TGCAGTGCTAGAATAGCGGGAGAAGAGTACGAGCAGTACTTC. Translated, it gives CSARIAGEEYEQYF.

This clonotype was counted ten times or more. The chain links TRBV5-1 to TRBJ2-3; D is perhaps TRBD1 (5 bases). The CDR3 is made up of 14 amino acids. The germline CDR1 and CDR2 sequences are SGHRS and YFSETQ. Trimming cost V 4 bases and J 0 bases, with 9 bases left between them. This CDR3 is CASSQRTSTDTQYF. Here the CDR3 DNA reads TGCGCCAGCAGCCAACGGACAAGCACAGATACGCAGTATTTT.

This clonotype was found many times. The chain employs TRBV5-1 and TRBJ2-2; D not resolved. The V end was cut by 4 bases, the J end by 3 bases, with 7 bases between. This CDR3 spans 13 amino acids. Per germline, CDR1 SGHRS and CDR2 YFSETQ. As DNA, the CDR3 is TGCGCCAGCAGCATCCGGGACACCGGGGAGCTGTTTTTT. This encodes CASSIRDTGELFF.

V gene TRBV6-5 combines with J gene TRBJ2-3; TRBD2 agrees at 7 bases. Trimming cost V 2 bases and J 0 bases; bases outside gene matches: 11. Germline V gene data show CDR1 as MNHEY and CDR2 as SVGAGI. The CDR3 length is 18 residues. CDR3 coding DNA: TGTGCCAGCAGTTACGCGGAGCCTAGCGGAGCTAGCACAGATACGCAGTATTTT. As protein: CASSYAEPSGASTDTQYF.

The chain joins TRBV19 to TRBJ2-2; 7 bases are shared with TRBD1. The trim removed 5 bases at V and 5 bases at J, leaving 8 bases unmatched. Germline V CDR1 and CDR2: LNHDA, SQIVND (reference sequence). The CDR3 length is 15 residues. This CDR3 is CASSPKGGRTGELFF. The CDR3 coding sequence is TGTGCCAGTAGTCCAAAAGGGGGCCGGACCGGGGAGCTGTTTTTT.

This clonotype was seen ten or more times. The chain uses TRBV29-1 and TRBJ2-2, with 7 bases matching TRBD2. Germline CDR1 SQVTM, CDR2 ANQGSEA. V shed 8 bases, J shed 4 bases, and the junction held 13 bases outside the gene matches. This CDR3 has 15 residues. The CDR3 coding sequence is TGCAGCACCCCCGGGGAGGGCCGGGTCACCGGGGAGCTGTTTTTT. Amino acids: CSTPGEGRVTGELFF.

Ten or more counts support this clonotype. The rearrangement joins TRBV5-5 to TRBJ2-7; unclear D gene. The germline CDR1 and CDR2 sequences are SGHKS and YYEKEE (reference sequence). CDR3 length: 12 amino acids. The V gene lost 2 bases and the J gene lost 2 bases, with 5 bases spanning the gap. The CDR3 DNA reads TGTGCCAGCAGCTTAAGGGCCTACGAGCAGTACTTC. As protein: CASSLRAYEQYF.

In its sample, this clonotype was seen many times. The rearrangement joins TRBV11-2 to TRBJ2-5; D might be TRBD2 (6 bases). Germline lookup yields CDR1 SGHAT and CDR2 FQNNGV. The CDR3 is made up of 15 amino acids. Trimming pared 5 bases from V and 5 bases from J, leaving 18 bases between. Here the CDR3 DNA reads TGTGCCAGCAGCGATTCCGGGACTGAGTATGAGACCCAGTACTTC. It translates to CASSDSGTEYETQYF.

In this sample, this clonotype turned up many times. The gene calls are TRBV5-1 and TRBJ1-4; weak D call: TRBD1 (5 bases). The CDR3 is 15 residues long. Germline CDR1 and CDR2: SGHRS and YFSETQ. The V end was cut by 4 bases, the J end by 3 bases, with 13 bases between. The CDR3 sequence is CASSDLTDPNEKLFF. In nucleotides, the CDR3 is TGCGCCAGCAGCGACTTGACAGATCCTAATGAAAAACTGTTTTTT.